Here is one T cell receptor (beta chain) with its context. Its antigen remains undetermined. Base qualities are not at hand, and no much larger clone is one base apart. This specimen belongs to a study of blood T cell repertoires in COVID-19 (dated by TCRdb to the early 2020s). Broadly, across the study: The collaborator samples originated in the United States, Italy and Spain and spanned the acute and convalescent phases of COVID-19. HLA class I and class II types, where available, came from metadata supplied by the sample provider rather than from assay-based typing. Sample metadata almost always included a de-identified subject ID, COVID-19 status, age in years and sex. The repertoires were made available in a free public database intended to serve as a resource for research on the immune response to SARS-CoV-2. The samples were drawn from two sources: the first 160 participants of the ongoing ImmuneRACE study, and 950 to 1,500 subjects contributed by 6 global collaborators. The dataset comprised deeply sampled blood TCRbeta repertoires from subjects exposed to, actively infected with, or recovered from COVID-19. The material from the prospective study consisted of cDNA or gDNA derived from T cells, B-cell-depleted T cells, or PBMCs. Points the paper makes about the study in general: The amount of clinical and demographic metadata varied by source and participant and was provided uncurated.

TCRbeta CDR3 regions were amplified from genomic DNA by means of the immunoSEQ Assay, a bias-controlled multiplex PCR. The original methods were these. The number of nucleated cells in each sample was estimated by amplification of reference gene primers within the assay. To quantify the absolute abundance of each unique TCRbeta CDR3 rearrangement, sequence reads were collapsed and filtered. For each sample, productive Simpson clonality was calculated as the square root of Simpson's diversity index across productive rearrangements. TCRdb holds this immuneACCESS table with in-frame rearrangements only. Some clones are missing; in checked studies, unresolved V genes explain under half, and the rest has no known cause. The V and J calls and clone size come from that table; D and trimming were worked out from the DNA. Present in this sample are tens of thousands of clones, approximately 80% of which were seen just once. The ten top clones hold 40% to 50% of the sample.

The CDR3 holds 12 amino acids from the cysteine to the phenylalanine. CDR3 DNA only is kept here, 36 bases in frame from base 1. The CDR1 and CDR2 encoded by the germline V gene are MDHEN and SYDVKM. V was cut back by 1 base and J by 2 bases, leaving a gap of 3 bases between them. Each collaborating institution followed its own protocols to collect whole blood in K2EDTA tubes. For TCRbeta analysis, collaborators shipped samples as frozen whole blood, isolated PBMCs, or DNA extracted from either of those sample types. The sequence was obtained from an elderly man with acute or convalescent COVID-19. Sequenced input: peripheral blood. Recombination linked TRBV28 to TRBJ2-7; the D gene cannot be resolved reliably. The CDR3 protein: CASSLYTYEQYF. Read as DNA, the sequence is TGTGCCAGCAGTTTATACACCTACGAGCAGTACTTC.